Listed below are T cell receptor beta chains from one sample, sequenced in a study of blood T cell repertoires in COVID-19. Data came from immunoSEQ multiplex PCR; TCRdb stores just in-frame clones and leaves some out. Of hundreds of thousands of clones in the sample, 83% were seen once. The sequenced sample consisted of PBMCs or T cells enriched from blood (not recorded which). The receptors shown here come from a woman aged 40 to 55 who had been exposed to COVID-19. Both conserved end residues are part of each CDR3. Fields, in order: J gene, V gene, CDR3 protein.

>TRBJ2-4|TRBV3-1/TRBV3-2
CASSQDWSGGPAKNIQYF
>TRBJ1-2|TRBV2
CASSESGQGVYGYTF
>TRBJ2-1|TRBV6-2/TRBV6-3
CASSLEGAGTSSSYNEQFF
>TRBJ2-5|TRBV15
CATSKGRGETQYF
>TRBJ1-1|TRBV24-1
CATSDYKNTEAFF
>TRBJ1-1|TRBV5-6
CASSIRRDMNTEAFF
>TRBJ1-2|TRBV4-1
CASSHPGGAPRQGGYTF
>TRBJ1-6|TRBV2
CASMGWQGGNSPLHF
>TRBJ2-3|TRBV6-1
CASSERGLAGGPRTDTQYF
>TRBJ1-3|TRBV5-6
CASSSRVAGNTIYF
>TRBJ2-6|TRBV7-2
CASSLVAGFSSGANVLTF